This T cell receptor beta chain was documented in a study of blood T cell repertoires in COVID-19. J lost 4 bases, V lost 6 bases, and 12 bases had no gene match. This CDR3 spans 15 amino acids. Germline V lookup: CDR1 KGHSH, CDR2 LQKENI. Produced via immunoSEQ multiplex PCR; TCRdb's table is partial and in-frame only. The sample lists 490,000 or so clones, 75% to 90% occurring once. Sequenced input: PBMCs or T cells enriched from blood (not recorded which). The origin of this receptor is a woman in her fifties or sixties who had recovered from COVID-19. This chain connects TRBV18 to TRBJ2-7; 7 nucleotides match TRBD1. As DNA, the CDR3 is TGTGCCAGCTCCCCCTCGGGACAGTCATCTTACGAGCAGTACGTC. Translation gives CASSPSGQSSYEQYV.